These 10 T cell receptor beta chains share one sample of origin, sequenced in a study of blood T cell repertoires in COVID-19. Measured with immunoSEQ multiplex PCR; TCRdb has only the in-frame clones, and not every one. Of hundreds of thousands of clones in the sample, more than 75% are singletons; the top ten hold more than 2%. Material: PBMCs or T cells enriched from blood (not recorded which). The source is a woman aged 45-65 years who had recovered from COVID-19.

The rearrangement uses TRBV12-3 or TRBV12-4 and TRBJ1-2, with unresolved D. V was cut by 6 bases and J by 5 bases, with 7 bases left in between. This CDR3 spans 11 amino acids. The CDR3 is CASSGWYGYTF. For the CDR3, the DNA is TGTGCCAGCAGCGGGTGGTATGGCTACACCTTC.

The V gene is TRBV21-1, the J gene TRBJ1-1; the table's D call of TRBD1 was not tested on the DNA. TRBV21-1 is shown as a pseudogene. The CDR3 runs to 17 residues. The CDR3 DNA follows: TGTGCCAGCAGCAAAGGTTTCGGGACACTTAAGAACACTGAAGCTTTCTTT. Translation: CASSKGFGTLKNTEAFF.

The chain employs TRBV6-4 and TRBJ2-1; maybe TRBD2 (6 bases). V was trimmed by 3 bases and J by 3 bases, leaving 6 bases between them. This CDR3 is built from 13 residues. Germline V gene data show CDR1 as MRHNA and CDR2 as SNTAGT. The CDR3 protein is CASSEDYYNEQFF. In DNA form, the CDR3 reads TGTGCCAGCAGTGAGGACTACTACAATGAGCAGTTCTTC.

The V call is TRBV29-1, the J call TRBJ2-1, with TRBD2 matching 14 bases. Germline V gene lookup returns CDR1 SQVTM and CDR2 ANQGSEA. The CDR3 totals 17 residues. The ends lost 3 bases at V and 8 bases at J; junction bases unmatched: 12. CDR3 DNA: TGCAGCGTTGATCGGACTAGCGGGAGGCTCCTCGCCCATGAGCAGTTCTTC. Protein sequence: CSVDRTSGRLLAHEQFF.

The chain couples TRBV5-1 to TRBJ2-3; 13 positions match TRBD2. The length of the CDR3 is 17 residues. Trimming removed 4 bases from V and 5 bases from J; junction bases left unmatched: 10. CDR1 and CDR2 (germline): SGHRS, YFSETQ. CDR3 DNA: TGCGCCAGCAGCACCGGACTAGCGGGAGCTGCAGTAGATACGCAGTATTTT. Translated, it gives CASSTGLAGAAVDTQYF.

The CDR3 coding sequence is TGTGCCTGGACCATCAGGACAGGGGGCACCTATGGCTACACCTTC. Encoded protein: CAWTIRTGGTYGYTF. The genes are TRBV30 and TRBJ1-2; 11 bases align to TRBD1. The CDR3 loop spans 15 amino acids. The ends lost 4 bases at V and 4 bases at J; junction bases unmatched: 8. Germline loops: CDR1 GTSNPN, CDR2 SVGIG (reference sequence).

This clone appeared a single time. The rearrangement uses TRBV7-3 and TRBJ2-1, with D tentatively TRBD1 (5 bases). Germline CDR1 and CDR2: SGHTA and FQGTGA. CDR3 length: 15 amino acids. Trimming took off 5 bases at V and 13 bases at J, with 24 bases between the two ends. The CDR3 DNA follows: TGTGCCAGCAGCCCAACCGGACACCAGGGAAGAGATCAGTTCTTC. It is translated as CASSPTGHQGRDQFF.

The chain carries TRBV5-5 and TRBJ1-1; weak D call: TRBD1 (6 bases). The germline gives CDR1 SGHKS, CDR2 YYEKEE (reference sequence). CDR3 length equals 14 residues. The V and J ends lost 2 bases and 1 base respectively, with 9 bases between them. The CDR3: CASSLAGENTEAFF. The DNA of the CDR3 is TGTGCCAGCAGCTTAGCAGGGGAGAACACTGAAGCTTTCTTT. The entire variable domain, with the rest obtained from reference TRBV5-5 and TRBJ1-1, is as follows: DAGVTQSPTHLIKTRGQQVTLRCSPISGHKSVSWYQQVLGQGPQFIFQYYEKEERGRGNFPDRFSARQFPNYSSELNVNALLLGDSALYLCASSLAGENTEAFFGQGTRLTVV.

The count of this clone is one. The V call is TRBV7-6, the J call TRBJ1-1, with D uncertain. The CDR3 spans 13 residues. The V end lost 5 bases, the J end lost 6 bases, and 13 bases lay between the germline ends. Germline CDR1 is SGHVS and CDR2 is FNYEAQ. The CDR3 protein is CASSTELGAEAFF. The CDR3 bases are TGTGCCAGCAGCACCGAGCTCGGGGCTGAAGCTTTCTTT.

V gene TRBV9 combines with J gene TRBJ2-1; 10 positions match TRBD2. V was pared by 3 bases and J by 2 bases, with 2 bases of the junction left unmatched. This CDR3 comprises 15 residues. The germline V gene has CDR1 SGDLS and CDR2 YYNGEE. CDR3 DNA sequence: TGTGCCAGCAGCGATAGCGGGAGGCCCTACAATGAGCAGTTCTTC. Translated, it gives CASSDSGRPYNEQFF.